This T cell receptor (beta chain) was captured in a study of CD8 T cells in ankylosing spondylitis. One entry per CDR3 protein results from TCRdb running MiXCR on the 5' RACE reads. In the table there are about 230,000 distinct CDR3 sequences, roughly 8% of which are singletons. This clonotype was obtained from a female donor with ankylosing spondylitis or in good health (not recorded which). Sample: blood, either unsorted or a sorted T cell fraction (not recorded which).

For the CDR3, the DNA is TGTGCCAGCAGCCTAGGACCGCCAGGGGGGAACTACAATGAGCAGTTCTTC. Translating it yields CASSLGPPGGNYNEQFF. The chain joins TRBV6-1 to TRBJ2-1; possibly TRBD1 for D (7 bases). This CDR3 spans 17 amino acids. Germline values: CDR1 MNHNS, CDR2 SASEGT. V was pared by 6 bases and J by 3 bases, with 21 bases between.